Listed here are 23 T cell receptor beta chains from one sample, sequenced in a study of control samples from healthy donors and cancer patients. Libraries were prepared by immunoSEQ multiplex PCR; TCRdb keeps only in-frame clonotypes and omits some of them. The sample comprises about 130,000 clones, roughly 90% of which are singletons, and approximately 9% rests with the top ten. Sequenced: blood. The source is a man aged 18 to 35 in good health.

The chain is built from TRBV5-1 and TRBJ2-5, with 8 bases aligning to TRBD2. Germline assignment: CDR1 SGHRS and CDR2 YFSETQ. The CDR3 sequence is 14 residues long. The V gene end was trimmed by 5 bases and the J gene end by 3 bases; junction bases not matched to a gene: 6. CDR3 bases: TGCGCCAGCAGGATCGGGCGGGGGGAAGAGACCCAGTACTTC. This translates into CASRIGRGEETQYF.

The chain recombines TRBV6-1 with TRBJ1-5; TRBD1 is a possible D gene (6 bases). From germline, CDR1 is MNHNS and CDR2 SASEGT. CDR3 length: 16 amino acids. Between the trimmed V and J ends, which lost 0 bases and 5 bases, there was a span of 14 bases. In nucleotides, the CDR3 is TGTGCCAGCAGTGAAGCAACAGGGACGGTAGATCAGCCCCAGCATTTT. It specifies CASSEATGTVDQPQHF.

This chain connects TRBV5-4 to TRBJ2-2; 9 nucleotides agree with TRBD2. The germline V gene encodes CDR1 SGHNT and CDR2 YYREEE (reference sequence). The CDR3 loop spans 17 amino acids. J was trimmed by 5 bases and V by 4 bases; bases with no gene match: 12. CDR3 amino acids: CASSPMGAGGTTGELFF. The DNA for the CDR3 is TGTGCCAGCAGCCCAATGGGAGCGGGGGGAACGACCGGGGAGCTGTTTTTT.

The V gene is TRBV19, the J gene TRBJ2-7; D is perhaps TRBD1 or TRBD2 (5 bases each). Germline CDR1 LNHDA, CDR2 SQIVND (reference sequence). Trimming left V 3 bases short and J 0 bases short, with 12 bases between. The CDR3 is made up of 15 amino acids. In DNA form, the CDR3 reads TGTGCCAGTAGTATTAGCCAGGGAGCCTCCTACGAGCAGTACTTC. This gives the protein CASSISQGASYEQYF.

The CDR3 reads CASSPIRDRASYEQYF. The CDR3 coding sequence is TGTGCCAGCAGCCCAATCCGGGACAGGGCATCATACGAGCAGTACTTC. The chain uses TRBV11-2 and TRBJ2-7; TRBD1 aligns across 9 bases. Germline CDR1 is SGHAT and CDR2 is FQNNGV. The CDR3 length is 16 residues. V trimming: 5 bases; J trimming: 4 bases; junction bases outside the gene matches: 12.

The V gene is TRBV5-5, the J gene TRBJ1-6; D is ambiguous. CDR3 length: 14 residues. V was trimmed by 4 bases and J by 10 bases, leaving 15 bases between them. In germline, CDR1 is SGHKS, CDR2 YYEKEE (reference sequence). The CDR3, as DNA: TGTGCCAGCAGCGAGGATTTAGGGTGGTCACCCCTCCACTTT. The encoded protein is CASSEDLGWSPLHF.

The chain combines TRBV2 with TRBJ1-1, with D maybe TRBD1 (6 bases). This CDR3 has 15 amino acids. The V gene's germline CDR1 is SNHLY and CDR2 FYNNEI. With 4 bases removed from V and 4 bases from J, the gap between germline ends came to 16 bases. The CDR3 nucleotides are TGTGCCAGCAGTGTTGGCAGGGCGGGGGCCACTGAAGCTTTCTTT. Its translation is CASSVGRAGATEAFF.

J is TRBJ2-5 and V is TRBV7-2, with D uncertain. This CDR3 is built from 14 residues. The V gene's germline CDR1 is SGHTA and CDR2 FQGNSA. V lost 1 base and J lost 1, with 7 bases in between. The CDR3 DNA follows: TGTGCCAGCAGCTTAGATTGGACCCAAGAGACCCAGTACTTC. It yields the protein CASSLDWTQETQYF.

The chain is built from TRBV6-1 and TRBJ1-2; the D is unclear. V was trimmed by 3 bases and J by 3 bases, leaving 14 bases between them. The V gene's germline CDR1 is MNHNS and CDR2 SASEGT. This CDR3 has 15 residues. CDR3 loop: CASSDEQSEHYGYTF. For the CDR3, the DNA is TGTGCCAGCAGTGACGAGCAGTCGGAGCACTATGGCTACACCTTC.

This chain links TRBV3-1 (or the pseudogene TRBV3-2) with TRBJ1-3, with TRBD1 matching over 10 bases. This CDR3 has 14 residues. The J segment lost 8 bases and the V segment lost 4 bases, leaving 5 bases of the junction unmatched. CDR1 and CDR2 from the germline V gene are LGHDT and YNNKEL (reference sequence). CDR3 DNA sequence: TGTGCCAGCAGCCTCCGGACAGGGGGGGACACCATATATTTT. This translates into CASSLRTGGDTIYF.

V gene TRBV7-9 combines with J gene TRBJ1-2; the D is unclear. Germline V gene sequence: CDR1 SEHNR, CDR2 FQNEAQ (reference sequence). The CDR3 loop spans 16 amino acids. Trimming shortened V by 1 base and J by 0 bases, and 12 bases separated the two germline ends. In DNA, the CDR3 is TGTGCCAGCAGCTTAGAGAGGCAGAACCCTAACTATGGCTACACCTTC. Translating gives CASSLERQNPNYGYTF.

This rearrangement joins TRBV29-1 to TRBJ1-1; possibly TRBD1 for D (5 bases). CDR1 is SQVTM and CDR2 is ANQGSEA in the germline V gene. The CDR3 spans 12 residues. The V end was cut by 7 bases, the J end by 1 base, with 10 bases between. The CDR3 nucleotides are TGCAGCGGGGGGACGGAGAACACTGAAGCTTTCTTT. It yields the protein CSGGTENTEAFF.

V and J are TRBV11-2 and TRBJ1-1; D remains ambiguous. This CDR3 is 13 amino acids long. Trimming removed 3 bases from V and 3 bases from J, with 8 bases in between. CDR1 SGHAT and CDR2 FQNNGV come from the germline V gene. CDR3 bases: TGTGCCAGCAGCTTGGGAACGGACACTGAAGCTTTCTTT. This gives the protein CASSLGTDTEAFF. The entire variable domain, with the rest obtained from reference TRBV11-2 and TRBJ1-1, is as follows: EAGVAQSPRYKIIEKRQSVAFWCNPISGHATLYWYQQILGQGPKLLIQFQNNGVVDDSQLPKDRFSAERLKGVDSTLKIQPAKLEDSAVYLCASSLGTDTEAFFGQGTRLTVV.

The chain has TRBV25-1 and TRBJ2-1, with D maybe TRBD1 (5 bases). The V end was cut by 6 bases, the J end by 4 bases, with 13 bases between. The CDR3 runs to 14 residues. Per germline, CDR1 MGHDK and CDR2 SYGVNS. The CDR3 sequence: CASSKPTDYNEQFF. The CDR3 DNA is TGTGCCAGCAGCAAACCGACAGATTACAATGAGCAGTTCTTC.

In this sample, this clone turned up once. This chain joins TRBV5-1 and TRBJ1-6; 10 positions agree with TRBD1. The CDR3 is 14 amino acids. Trimming took 2 bases from V and 9 from J; bases not matched to a gene: 2. Germline V gene data show CDR1 as SGHRS and CDR2 as YFSETQ. CDR3 in amino acids: CASSFGTGVSPLHF. In DNA form, the CDR3 reads TGCGCCAGCAGCTTCGGGACAGGGGTTTCACCCCTCCACTTT.

The gene calls are TRBV9 and TRBJ2-5, with a weak D call TRBD2 (6 bases). Trimming cost V 4 bases and J 5 bases, with 18 bases left between them. Germline lookup yields CDR1 SGDLS and CDR2 YYNGEE. The CDR3 covers 15 residues. The CDR3 sequence: CASSSGAGFRETQYF. CDR3 DNA sequence: TGTGCCAGCAGCTCGGGAGCAGGCTTTCGGGAGACCCAGTACTTC.

The chain combines TRBV5-1 with TRBJ1-4; 9 bases fit TRBD1. V shed 4 bases and J 3 bases; nucleotides not matched to a gene: 7. This CDR3 is 16 amino acids long. Germline loops: CDR1 SGHRS, CDR2 YFSETQ. The CDR3 region has the DNA TGCGCCAGCAGCCTCGGGACAGGGCTCTCTAATGAAAAACTGTTTTTT. Translating gives CASSLGTGLSNEKLFF.

This rearrangement joins TRBV24-1 to TRBJ2-7, with D hard to call. V was clipped by 1 base and J by 3 bases, with 0 bases between them. The germline CDR1 and CDR2 sequences are KGHDR and SFDVKD. The CDR3 contains 11 residues. As DNA, the CDR3 is TGTGCCACCAGTGATTTCTACGAGCAGTACTTC. Protein product: CATSDFYEQYF.

The chain joins TRBV19 to TRBJ1-5, with TRBD1 matching 9 bases. Losses at the gene ends were 5 bases for V and 0 bases for J; bases not matched to a gene: 8. The CDR3 totals 17 residues. Germline-derived CDR1 and CDR2 are LNHDA and SQIVND (reference sequence). CDR3 protein: CASSLRTGAVSNQPQHF. In nucleotides, the CDR3 is TGTGCCAGTAGTCTTAGGACAGGGGCCGTTAGCAATCAGCCCCAGCATTTT.

The CDR3 sequence: CASSTDQTAGNQPQHF. CDR3 DNA sequence: TGTGCCAGCAGTACCGACCAGACAGCGGGGAATCAGCCCCAGCATTTT. The chain employs TRBV2 and TRBJ1-5, with a possible D match to TRBD1 (5 bases). The V gene lost 5 bases and the J gene lost 4 bases, with 18 bases spanning the gap. The CDR3 runs 16 residues. Per germline, CDR1 SNHLY and CDR2 FYNNEI.

The chain couples TRBV5-4 to TRBJ1-3, with 8 positions matching TRBD1. V gave up 0 bases and J gave up 4 bases; unmatched junction bases: 0. Germline V gene lookup returns CDR1 SGHNT and CDR2 YYREEE (reference sequence). The CDR3 is 14 residues long. The CDR3 nucleotides read TGTGCCAGCAGCTTGGGGACAGGGGGAAACACCATATATTTT. Residues: CASSLGTGGNTIYF.

The chain couples TRBV3-1 (or the pseudogene TRBV3-2) to TRBJ2-7; the match to TRBD2 covers 7 bases. The length of the CDR3 is 13 residues. Germline CDR1 LGHDT, CDR2 YNNKEL (reference sequence). V was clipped by 1 base and J by 5 bases; unmatched bases: 2. In DNA, the CDR3 is TGTGCCAGCAGCCAAGTCCGGGGGGACGAGCAGTACTTC. This sequence encodes CASSQVRGDEQYF.

J is TRBJ1-5 and V is TRBV4-1; D is uncertain. The CDR3 consists of 15 residues. Trimming removed 0 bases from V and 0 bases from J, with 6 bases in between. CDR1 and CDR2 from the germline V gene are MGHRA and YSYEKL. This chain's CDR3 is CASSQEIYSNQPQHF. CDR3 DNA: TGCGCCAGCAGCCAAGAAATCTATAGCAATCAGCCCCAGCATTTT.